These 23 T cell receptor beta chains share one sample of origin, sequenced in a study of siplizumab effects on memory and regulatory T cells. Generated by immunoSEQ multiplex PCR, the TCRdb table keeps only in-frame clones and is missing some. Of 110,000 or so clones detected, over 85% appear once; the ten largest clones hold under 0.2%. The sequenced sample consisted of non-Treg CD4+ T cells sorted from blood. The receptors stem from a human donor in good health.

J is TRBJ1-6 and V is TRBV6-4; D remains ambiguous. This CDR3 region has 14 residues. The germline CDR1 and CDR2 sequences are MRHNA and SNTAGT. V was clipped by 0 bases and J by 7 bases, with 7 bases between them. CDR3 nucleotides: TGTGCCAGCAGTGACTCAGGGTGGAATTCACCCCTCCACTTT. It codes for CASSDSGWNSPLHF.

This chain connects TRBV6-6 to TRBJ2-7, with a tentative D call TRBD2 (5 bases). Trimming shortened V by 2 bases and J by 7 bases, and 12 bases separated the two germline ends. The CDR3 is 13 residues long. Germline-derived CDR1 and CDR2 are MNHNY and SVGAGI (reference sequence). This CDR3 is CASSYRGALEQYF. CDR3 bases: TGTGCCAGCAGTTACCGGGGAGCTTTAGAGCAGTACTTC.

CDR3 loop: CASRPSGGRDTQYF. CDR3 in DNA: TGTGCCAGCAGACCTAGCGGGGGTAGAGATACGCAGTATTTT. V usage is TRBV6-5 and J usage is TRBJ2-3; 10 bases match TRBD2. The CDR3 runs 14 residues. Germline lookup yields CDR1 MNHEY and CDR2 SVGAGI. Losses at the gene ends were 6 bases for V and 5 bases for J; bases not matched to a gene: 5.

This chain links TRBV5-1 with TRBJ2-5; D unresolved. The V end lost 4 bases, the J end lost 1 base, and 14 bases lay between the germline ends. This CDR3 spans 15 amino acids. Germline-derived CDR1 and CDR2 are SGHRS and YFSETQ. The CDR3 nucleotides are TGCGCCAGCAGCCCAGTCGGCGGTCCCCAAGAGACCCAGTACTTC. Translating it yields CASSPVGGPQETQYF.

The rearrangement uses TRBV4-2 and TRBJ2-7, with D possibly being TRBD2 (6 bases). V lost 1 base and J 5 bases, leaving 15 bases between the germline ends. This CDR3 region has 15 residues. Germline loops: CDR1 LGHNA, CDR2 YNFKEQ. The CDR3: CASSQVGGGGHEQYF. CDR3 coding DNA: TGTGCCAGCAGCCAAGTGGGGGGAGGTGGTCACGAGCAGTACTTC.

The J gene is TRBJ2-5, the V gene TRBV28; 9 nucleotides align to TRBD1. The CDR3 sequence is 15 residues long. Trimming at V came to 0 bases and at J to 5 bases, leaving 4 bases not matched to a gene. Germline V CDR1 and CDR2: MDHEN, SYDVKM. CDR3 bases: TGTGCCAGCAGTTTATGGGACAGGGGTCGGGAGACCCAGTACTTC. It translates to CASSLWDRGRETQYF.

This chain links TRBV18 with TRBJ2-7; 7 bases match TRBD2. This CDR3 is built from 12 residues. Germline V lookup: CDR1 KGHSH, CDR2 LQKENI. After removal of 9 bases from V and 6 bases from J, the junction contained 8 bases not matched to a gene. The CDR3 is CASSGGGVEQYF. In DNA, the CDR3 is TGTGCCAGTTCTGGGGGAGGGGTCGAGCAGTACTTC.

This chain connects TRBV18 to TRBJ2-1; 7 nucleotides match TRBD1. V lost 0 bases to trimming and J lost 9 bases; unmatched junction nucleotides: 11. This CDR3 contains 16 residues. Germline loops: CDR1 KGHSH, CDR2 LQKENI. The chain's CDR3 is CASSPPGPGGASEQFF. The CDR3 DNA reads TGTGCCAGCTCACCACCGGGGCCAGGGGGTGCGAGTGAGCAGTTCTTC.

This clone was observed a few times. The chain joins TRBV30 to TRBJ2-2, with D maybe TRBD1 (5 bases). The CDR3 is 13 residues long. V gave up 0 bases and J gave up 11 bases, with 13 bases separating them. Germline V lookup: CDR1 GTSNPN, CDR2 SVGIG (reference sequence). Written as DNA, the CDR3 is TGTGCCTGGAGTGTACTCTTGCAGGGAGAGCTGTTTTTT. Its protein is CAWSVLLQGELFF.

This clone was detected once. This chain connects TRBV7-2 to TRBJ1-1; D call uncertain. CDR3 length: 15 amino acids. V lost 1 base and J lost 2, with 11 bases in between. CDR1 is SGHTA and CDR2 is FQGNSA in the germline V gene. CDR3 sequence (DNA): TGTGCCAGCAGCTTAGGAAGGACGGTAAACACTGAAGCTTTCTTT. Translation gives CASSLGRTVNTEAFF.

The chain has TRBV19 and TRBJ2-3; tentatively, D is TRBD1 or TRBD2 (6 bases each). The CDR3 extends over 14 amino acids. V dropped 3 bases and J dropped 4 bases, with 11 bases sitting between them. Per the germline V gene, CDR1 is LNHDA and CDR2 is SQIVND (reference sequence). The CDR3 sequence: CASSISGAADTQYF. CDR3 bases: TGTGCCAGTAGTATTTCGGGGGCTGCAGATACGCAGTATTTT. Together with reference TRBV19 and TRBJ2-3, the CDR3 gives the full variable domain: DGGITQSPKYLFRKEGQNVTLSCEQNLNHDAMYWYRQDPGQGLRLIYYSQIVNDFQKGDIAEGYSVSREKKESFPLTVTSAQKNPTAFYLCASSISGAADTQYFGPGTRLTVL.

V usage is TRBV27 and J usage is TRBJ1-5; 9 bases are shared with TRBD1. The CDR3 is made up of 15 amino acids. V lost 5 bases and J lost 9; bases outside the gene matches: 11. The germline V gene encodes CDR1 MNHEY and CDR2 SMNVEV (reference sequence). CDR3 DNA: TGTGCCAGCAGTCCTCGGACAGGGGCCGTGGGGCCCCAGCATTTT. Translating it yields CASSPRTGAVGPQHF.

This chain joins TRBV28 and TRBJ2-5; perhaps D is TRBD1 or TRBD2 (5 bases each). With the DNA end fitting TRBJ2-7 better, the J assignment may be wrong. CDR3 length equals 16 residues. Germline CDR1 is MDHEN and CDR2 is SYDVKM. The CDR3 DNA sequence: TGTGCCAGCAGTCTAACACCCGGGACGGCTCATTACGAGCAGTACTTC. Protein product: CASSLTPGTAHYEQYF.

The chain recombines TRBV18 with TRBJ2-5; D unclear. V gave up 6 bases and J gave up 1 base, with 12 bases separating them. From germline, CDR1 is KGHSH and CDR2 LQKENI. The CDR3 totals 14 residues. CDR3 nucleotides: TGTGCCAGCTCCCTCCTGGTAGGCCAAGAGACCCAGTACTTC. Protein product: CASSLLVGQETQYF.

This chain joins TRBV6-7 and TRBJ1-5; D unclear. TRBV6-7 is recorded as an ORF, its role being uncertain. Trimming removed 5 bases at V and 5 bases at J, with 25 bases between. This CDR3 is 18 amino acids long. The CDR3 spells CASSMVRVRLSRYQPQHF. Here the CDR3 DNA reads TGTGCCAGCAGTATGGTCCGAGTCCGACTAAGCCGTTATCAGCCCCAGCATTTT.

The chain recombines TRBV9 with TRBJ2-2; TRBD1 aligns across 7 bases. This CDR3 spans 15 amino acids. From germline, CDR1 is SGDLS and CDR2 YYNGEE. V lost 0 bases and J lost 4; bases outside the gene matches: 3. The DNA of the CDR3 is TGTGCCAGCAGCGTAGTGGGACAGATCACCGGGGAGCTGTTTTTT. It specifies CASSVVGQITGELFF.

This chain connects TRBV5-5 to TRBJ1-2; D gene unclear. This CDR3 comprises 15 residues. V lost 0 bases, J lost 6 bases, and 15 bases lay in between. CDR1 SGHKS and CDR2 YYEKEE come from the germline V gene (reference sequence). Written as DNA, the CDR3 is TGTGCCAGCAGCTTGGCCATCAACTCCCCCGATGGCTACACCTTC. Residues: CASSLAINSPDGYTF. Full variable domain (missing parts from reference TRBV5-5 and TRBJ1-2): DAGVTQSPTHLIKTRGQQVTLRCSPISGHKSVSWYQQVLGQGPQFIFQYYEKEERGRGNFPDRFSARQFPNYSSELNVNALLLGDSALYLCASSLAINSPDGYTFGSGTRLTVV.

Worth noting for this clone: The junction and the germline gene differ at one end; a read error may be behind it. This sequence joins TRBV11-2 and TRBJ2-2; D unclear. The germline gives CDR1 SGHAT, CDR2 FQNNGV. The CDR3 totals 12 residues. Here the CDR3 reads CTSSHPSGELFF. In DNA form, the CDR3 reads TGTACCAGCAGCCACCCCTCCGGGGAGCTGTTTTTT.

Worth noting for this clone: Other DNA variants within this sample encode the same CDR3. The chain recombines TRBV6-5 with TRBJ2-3; 7 bases line up with TRBD2. The V segment lost 5 bases and the J segment 0 bases; nucleotides outside the gene matches: 2. The germline gives CDR1 MNHEY, CDR2 SVGAGI. The CDR3 totals 14 residues. Written as DNA, the CDR3 is TGTGCCAGCAGTCGGACTAGTAGCACAGATACGCAGTATTTT. Translating it yields CASSRTSSTDTQYF.

This clone came up once. The rearrangement joins TRBV19 to TRBJ1-3; a possible D gene is TRBD1 (5 bases). CDR3 length equals 13 residues. CDR1 and CDR2 (germline): LNHDA, SQIVND (reference sequence). V dropped 7 bases and J dropped 2 bases, with 9 bases sitting between them. Here the CDR3 reads CASIRGPGNTIYF. CDR3 nucleotide sequence: TGTGCCAGTATAAGGGGCCCTGGAAACACCATATATTTT.

The chain recombines TRBV12-5 with TRBJ2-2; D might be TRBD1 (6 bases). The CDR3 has 16 amino acids. Germline V gene sequence: CDR1 LGHNT, CDR2 FRNRAP. Trimming left V 2 bases short and J 6 bases short, with 16 bases between. The DNA for the CDR3 is TGTGCTAGTGGTTTGCCACAGGGTGGTGTCGCCGGGGAGCTGTTTTTT. Protein product: CASGLPQGGVAGELFF.

V and J are TRBV4-1 and TRBJ2-5; TRBD2 aligns across 8 bases. The CDR3 extends over 16 amino acids. Germline V lookup: CDR1 MGHRA, CDR2 YSYEKL. V dropped 3 bases and J dropped 4; count of bases not matched to a gene: 10. The CDR3 nucleotides read TGCGCCAGCAGCCACACACCGGGACTAGACCGAGAGACCCAGTACTTC. This encodes CASSHTPGLDRETQYF.

The rearrangement links TRBV6-1 to TRBJ2-5, with D unresolved. Germline V gene lookup returns CDR1 MNHNS and CDR2 SASEGT. This CDR3 spans 15 amino acids. Trimming removed 4 bases at V and 4 bases at J, with 16 bases between. The CDR3 DNA is TGTGCCAGCAGTGGCCAGGTTTCGAGCCCAGAGACCCAGTACTTC. Protein sequence: CASSGQVSSPETQYF.